Shown below are 22 T cell receptor beta chains from a single sample sequenced in a study of T cell responses to AZD1222 COVID-19 vaccine. Clones were sequenced by immunoSEQ multiplex PCR, and TCRdb holds only the in-frame ones, with some missing. The sample lists 130,000 or so clones, 88% occurring once. Here the sequenced sample was peripheral blood, taken 28 days after the second AZD1222 dose. The source of these receptors is an adult who received the AZD1222 COVID-19 vaccine.

Remarks on this clone: Other DNA sequences in the same sample also yield this CDR3. The chain links TRBV28 to TRBJ1-5; D might be TRBD1 (5 bases). Trimming left V 5 bases short and J 2 bases short, with 10 bases between. The germline V gene has CDR1 MDHEN and CDR2 SYDVKM. CDR3 length: 14 residues. CDR3 residues: CASSLGGGNQPQHF. The CDR3 DNA follows: TGTGCCAGCAGTCTGGGGGGAGGCAATCAGCCCCAGCATTTT. Variable domain in full (rest from reference TRBV28 and TRBJ1-5): DVKVTQSSRYLVKRTGEKVFLECVQDMDHENMFWYRQDPGLGLRLIYFSYDVKMKEKGDIPEGYSVSREKKERFSLILESASTNQTSMYLCASSLGGGNQPQHFGDGTRLSIL.

The V and J genes are TRBV5-4 and TRBJ2-7; D perhaps matches TRBD2 (6 bases). The CDR3 extends over 16 amino acids. Germline V CDR1 and CDR2: SGHNT, YYREEE (reference sequence). Trimming stripped 0 bases from V and 2 bases from J, with 15 bases between. The CDR3 reads CASSLGSGLGAYEQYF. The CDR3 region has the DNA TGTGCCAGCAGCTTGGGGAGCGGGTTGGGAGCCTACGAGCAGTACTTC.

V is TRBV16 and J is TRBJ1-1, with D hard to call. The CDR3 sequence is 15 residues long. With 2 bases removed from V and 3 bases from J, the gap between germline ends came to 13 bases. Germline V gene sequence: CDR1 KGHSY, CDR2 FQNENV. CDR3 loop: CASSQNLNIYTEAFF. The CDR3 bases are TGTGCCAGCAGCCAAAACCTAAATATATACACTGAAGCTTTCTTT.

This chain uses TRBV28 with TRBJ1-4; the D is unclear. V lost 2 bases, J lost 6 bases, and 7 bases lay in between. Germline CDR1 is MDHEN and CDR2 is SYDVKM. The CDR3 totals 13 residues. CDR3 nucleotides: TGTGCCAGCAGTTTAAGGGAAGATGAAAAACTGTTTTTT. Translation gives CASSLREDEKLFF.

The V and J genes are TRBV24-1 and TRBJ2-1; possible D gene TRBD2, 5 bases. The CDR3 sequence is 13 residues long. Germline lookup yields CDR1 KGHDR and CDR2 SFDVKD. V shed 7 bases and J shed 10 bases, with 16 bases lying between them. The CDR3 spells CATSRTLGGEQFF. The CDR3 nucleotides read TGTGCCACCAGCCGGACTTTAGGCGGCGAGCAGTTCTTC.

The chain couples TRBV4-2 to TRBJ1-5, with TRBD1 as a possible D gene (6 bases). CDR3 size: 15 residues. Germline CDR1 LGHNA, CDR2 YNFKEQ. Between the trimmed V and J ends, which lost 4 bases and 6 bases, there was a span of 16 bases. The CDR3 here is CASSPHTGRSQPQHF. DNA for the CDR3: TGTGCCAGCAGCCCACATACAGGGCGGAGTCAGCCCCAGCATTTT.

This sequence joins TRBV11-1 and TRBJ1-4, with 7 nucleotides matching TRBD1. The ends lost 5 bases at V and 3 bases at J; junction bases unmatched: 6. Per germline, CDR1 SGHAT and CDR2 FQDESV (reference sequence). The CDR3 sequence is 15 residues long. The CDR3 region is CASSRQGGSNEKLFF. CDR3 DNA sequence: TGTGCCAGCAGCCGACAGGGCGGGTCTAATGAAAAACTGTTTTTT.

The rearrangement uses TRBV19 and TRBJ2-4; 9 bases agree with TRBD1. Per the germline V gene, CDR1 is LNHDA and CDR2 is SQIVND (reference sequence). This CDR3 comprises 14 residues. Germline trimming cut 9 bases from V and 8 bases from J; bases unmatched to any gene: 11. CDR3 protein: CASRPLTGGDIQYF. CDR3 DNA sequence: TGTGCCAGCCGGCCACTGACAGGGGGAGACATTCAGTACTTC.

This clone has a single count. The rearrangement joins TRBV10-2 to TRBJ2-1; 9 positions match TRBD2. With V trimmed by 2 bases and J by 2 bases, 10 bases remained unmatched. CDR3 size: 18 residues. CDR1 and CDR2 from the germline V gene are WSHSY and SAAADI. The CDR3 sequence is CASSEGSGRSSPYNEQFF. CDR3 nucleotides: TGCGCCAGCAGTGAGGGGAGCGGGAGGTCCTCGCCCTACAATGAGCAGTTCTTC.

This chain joins TRBV5-1 and TRBJ2-5; TRBD2 agrees at 11 bases. This CDR3 has 15 amino acids. Trimming took 3 bases from V and 5 from J; bases not matched to a gene: 6. CDR1 and CDR2 from the germline V gene are SGHRS and YFSETQ. The DNA of the CDR3 is TGCGCCAGCAGCTATCTAGCGGGAGGAGGGGAGACCCAGTACTTC. Translated, it gives CASSYLAGGGETQYF.

The V and J genes are TRBV2 and TRBJ2-3; 8 bases agree with TRBD2. Germline V CDR1 and CDR2: SNHLY, FYNNEI. V was pared by 4 bases and J by 0 bases, with 3 bases of the junction left unmatched. CDR3 size: 15 residues. CDR3 in amino acids: CASSGPSGSTDTQYF. DNA for the CDR3: TGTGCCAGCAGTGGGCCTAGCGGGAGCACAGATACGCAGTATTTT. Looking up the rest from reference TRBV2 and TRBJ2-3 gives the full variable domain: EPEVTQTPSHQVTQMGQEVILRCVPISNHLYFYWYRQILGQKVEFLVSFYNNEISEKSEIFDDQFSVERPDGSNFTLKIRSTKLEDSAMYFCASSGPSGSTDTQYFGPGTRLTVL.

This sequence joins TRBV9 and TRBJ2-3; 12 bases match TRBD2. V dropped 0 bases and J dropped 0; count of bases not matched to a gene: 5. The CDR3 has 18 residues. Germline values: CDR1 SGDLS, CDR2 YYNGEE. The CDR3 DNA is TGTGCCAGCAGCGTAGGGCTAGCGGGGGGGGCTAGCACAGATACGCAGTATTTT. Residues: CASSVGLAGGASTDTQYF.

This chain joins TRBV7-2 and TRBJ2-1; D ambiguous. Trimming left V 3 bases short and J 4 bases short, with 4 bases between. The CDR3 spans 12 residues. CDR1 and CDR2 (germline): SGHTA, FQGNSA. The CDR3 DNA follows: TGTGCCAGCAGCTTCGATTACAATGAGCAGTTCTTC. This encodes CASSFDYNEQFF.

The chain is built from TRBV6-2 or TRBV6-3 and TRBJ1-5; maybe TRBD1 (5 bases). The CDR3 contains 15 residues. Deletions cut 4 bases from V and 7 bases from J, with 17 bases between. CDR1 and CDR2 from the germline V gene are MNHEY and SVGEGT. As DNA, the CDR3 is TGTGCCAGCAGTTCCGGGACTCTCCCTACCCAGCCCCAGCATTTT. This sequence encodes CASSSGTLPTQPQHF.

In DNA, the CDR3 is TGTGCCAGCAGCTTGGGGCCCGACCAAGAGACCCAGTACTTC. Translating it yields CASSLGPDQETQYF. The chain links TRBV7-2 to TRBJ2-5, with a tentative D call TRBD1 (5 bases). From germline, CDR1 is SGHTA and CDR2 FQGNSA. Trimming cost V 3 bases and J 0 bases, with 8 bases left between them. The CDR3 sequence is 14 residues long.

The chain recombines TRBV6-4 with TRBJ1-1; perhaps TRBD1 as D (6 bases). V was shortened by 4 bases and J by 4 bases, with 16 bases between the two germline ends. The CDR3 covers 15 residues. Germline values: CDR1 MRHNA, CDR2 SNTAGT. CDR3 in amino acids: CASSGEGGLFTEAFF. The CDR3 DNA reads as TGTGCCAGCAGTGGGGAAGGGGGACTGTTCACTGAAGCTTTCTTT.

The DNA for the CDR3 is TGTGCCACCCAGGGGGCTTCCGGGGAGCTGTTTTTT. This encodes CATQGASGELFF. The J gene is TRBJ2-2, the V gene TRBV28; 8 bases agree with TRBD1. Germline V CDR1 and CDR2: MDHEN, SYDVKM. The CDR3 loop spans 12 amino acids. After removal of 10 bases from V and 6 bases from J, the junction contained 4 bases not matched to a gene.

The chain carries TRBV27 and TRBJ1-2; D call uncertain. The ends were cut back, 4 bases at V and 4 bases at J, with 16 bases in the middle. The CDR3 is made up of 15 amino acids. CDR1 is MNHEY and CDR2 is SMNVEV in the germline V gene (reference sequence). CDR3 sequence reads: CASSYRGQRFYGYTF. The CDR3 DNA reads TGTGCCAGCAGTTACCGCGGGCAGCGCTTCTATGGCTACACCTTC.

V is TRBV14 and J is TRBJ2-4; 14 positions agree with TRBD2. There are 17 residues in the CDR3. Trimming took 5 bases from V and 6 from J; bases not matched to a gene: 9. The germline CDR1 and CDR2 sequences are SGHDN and FVKESK. The CDR3, as DNA: TGTGCCAGCAGCTCTAGACTAGCGGGGGGGCAGAGAAACATTCAGTACTTC. This sequence encodes CASSSRLAGGQRNIQYF.

V usage is TRBV5-1 and J usage is TRBJ1-1; possibly TRBD1 for D (5 bases). Germline V lookup: CDR1 SGHRS, CDR2 YFSETQ. V was cut by 3 bases and J by 5 bases, with 11 bases left in between. The CDR3 spans 13 residues. The CDR3 DNA sequence: TGCGCCAGCAGCTCAATAGGGGAGACTGAAGCTTTCTTT. Its protein is CASSSIGETEAFF.

The chain combines TRBV5-4 with TRBJ1-1; 10 bases line up with TRBD1. Germline assignment: CDR1 SGHNT and CDR2 YYREEE (reference sequence). The junction had 3 bases not matched to a gene; V was cut back by 4 bases and J by 3 bases. The CDR3 runs to 14 residues. DNA for the CDR3: TGTGCCAGCAGCAGACAGGGGGCCCACACTGAAGCTTTCTTT. It encodes CASSRQGAHTEAFF.

This clone was picked up one time. V and J are TRBV7-2 and TRBJ1-1; weak D call: TRBD1 (6 bases). The germline gives CDR1 SGHTA, CDR2 FQGNSA. The CDR3 is made up of 15 amino acids. V lost 3 bases, J lost 0 bases, and 11 bases lay in between. CDR3 sequence (DNA): TGTGCCAGCAGCTTTTTGGGGGCCCTGAACACTGAAGCTTTCTTT. This translates into CASSFLGALNTEAFF.